This entry is about one TCR beta chain. This clonotype is large (0.1 to 1%). No cognate antigen has been identified for it. Per-nucleotide qualities are absent, and no much larger clonotype sits a single base away. TCR beta rearrangements were amplified from genomic DNA isolated from peripheral blood, not from sorted cells or RNA. Rearranged TRB sequences spanning V, D and J segments were amplified by multiplex touch-down PCR using a mixed TRB-A/B primer pool. Illumina adapters and sample indices were attached to the amplicons through two consecutive PCR reactions run with Phusion HS II polymerase. Amplicons were gel-purified with the NucleoSpin Gel and PCR Clean-up kit, then checked with Qubit and an Agilent 2100 Bioanalyzer. Sequencing of libraries was carried out on an Illumina MiSeq in 600-cycle, single-indexed, paired-end runs. The study's own analysis went as follows. Processing of the TRB sequences was carried out with MiXCR versions 2.12 and 3.0.5. Each unique CDR3 nucleotide sequence was treated as one clone, and only productive sequences with two or more reads were kept. Repertoire metrics included Shannon diversity, evenness, clonality (one minus evenness), and alpha-parameterized diversity profiles from alpha 0 to 5. The IGoR algorithm was used to calculate generation probabilities for clones in the paired samples taken before and after chemotherapy. TCRdb redid the processing of the public reads, applying fastp at Q25 and MiXCR, and retained in-frame beta chains. CDR3 protein duplicates are merged, each entry listing the most common genes and DNA. None of the V and J calls come from the authors' own analysis; TCRdb made them. A total of roughly 570 distinct CDR3 sequences appear in this sample, more than 25% of them only once. Roughly 30% of the sample is taken by the ten largest.

For CDR1 and CDR2, the germline V gene (reference sequence) lists LNHDA and SQIVND. V ends up 9 bases short and J 6 bases short, with an unmatched junction base count of 4. The CDR3 measures 13 amino acids from cysteine to phenylalanine. Only CDR3 DNA remains: 39 bases, in frame from the first base. The data derive from a study of T cell repertoires in aging, cancer and after chemotherapy (dated 2019 in TCRdb). General notes on the study: Six donor age groups were covered, ranging from 30 or younger up to 70 or older, and each group contained at least three individuals. Peripheral blood TCR beta repertoires from healthy donors and cancer patients were profiled to examine immunoaging and T cell reconstitution after chemotherapy. The complete dataset included roughly 8.8 million TCR reads. In the solid tumor group, paired pre- and post-chemotherapy samples were obtained from brain tumor (glioblastoma) patients receiving temozolomide-based therapy. The cohort comprised around 220 cancer patients, 90 to 94 with hematological and approximately 120 with solid cancers, plus 95 healthy donors as a reference group.

General findings and caveats noted by the study authors: In healthy donors, the decline in TCR diversity with age was mainly explained by loss of richness, whereas in cancer patients loss of evenness was also found to contribute. The authors noted that the repertoire data do not allow conclusions about immunological memory after chemotherapy. Untreated patients with hematological or solid cancers showed significantly lower blood TCR diversity and higher clonality than age-matched healthy donors. In both cancer cohorts, the median generation probability rose over the chemotherapy interval, which suggests that the repertoire was reconstituted through rebound thymic output.

The receptor was derived from a human donor with a solid tumor. What was sequenced was blood. The sequence is built from TRBV19 and TRBJ1-4, with 10 middle bases fitting TRBD1. The bases are TGTGCCAGCCGGGACAGGGGCGATGAAAAACTGTTTTTT. The encoded protein is CASRDRGDEKLFF.